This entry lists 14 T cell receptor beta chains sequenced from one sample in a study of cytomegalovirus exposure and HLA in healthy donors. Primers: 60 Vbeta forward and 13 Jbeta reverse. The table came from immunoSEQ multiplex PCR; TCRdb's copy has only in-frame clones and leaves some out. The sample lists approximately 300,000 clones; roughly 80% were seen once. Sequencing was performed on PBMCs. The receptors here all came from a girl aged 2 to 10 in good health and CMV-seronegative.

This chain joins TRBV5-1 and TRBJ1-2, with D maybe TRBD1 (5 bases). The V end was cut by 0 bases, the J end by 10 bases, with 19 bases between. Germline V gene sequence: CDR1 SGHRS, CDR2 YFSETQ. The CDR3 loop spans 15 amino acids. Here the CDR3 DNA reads TGCGCCAGCAGCTTGGCTCCAGGGAAAATTGGTCCCTACACCTTC. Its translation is CASSLAPGKIGPYTF.

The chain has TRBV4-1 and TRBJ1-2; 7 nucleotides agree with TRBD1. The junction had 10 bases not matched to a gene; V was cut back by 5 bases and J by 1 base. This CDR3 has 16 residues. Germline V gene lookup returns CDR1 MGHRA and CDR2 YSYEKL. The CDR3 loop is CASSKTSTGINYGYTF. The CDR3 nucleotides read TGCGCCAGCAGCAAAACGTCGACAGGGATTAACTATGGCTACACCTTC.

DNA of the CDR3: TGCGCCAGCAGCTCCCCGCCCACCCGACTAGCGGGGGATACACCCGCCTACAATGAGCAGTTCTTC. Its translation is CASSSPPTRLAGDTPAYNEQFF. The gene calls are TRBV5-1 and TRBJ2-1, with TRBD2 matching over 12 bases. V dropped 3 bases and J dropped 2; count of bases not matched to a gene: 21. This CDR3 has 22 residues. CDR1 is SGHRS and CDR2 is YFSETQ in the germline V gene.

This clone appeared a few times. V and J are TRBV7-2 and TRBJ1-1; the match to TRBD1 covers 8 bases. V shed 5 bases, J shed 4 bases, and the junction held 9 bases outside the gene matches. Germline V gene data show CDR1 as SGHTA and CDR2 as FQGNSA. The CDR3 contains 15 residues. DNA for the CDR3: TGTGCCAGCAGCGAGCAGGGGGCAACTGTCACTGAAGCTTTCTTT. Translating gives CASSEQGATVTEAFF.

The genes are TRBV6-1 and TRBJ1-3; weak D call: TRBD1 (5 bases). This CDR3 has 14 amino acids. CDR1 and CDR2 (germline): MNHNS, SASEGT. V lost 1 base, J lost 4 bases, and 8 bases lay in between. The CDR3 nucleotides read TGTGCCAGCAGTGAAGGCGGGGGGGGAAACACCATATATTTT. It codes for CASSEGGGGNTIYF.

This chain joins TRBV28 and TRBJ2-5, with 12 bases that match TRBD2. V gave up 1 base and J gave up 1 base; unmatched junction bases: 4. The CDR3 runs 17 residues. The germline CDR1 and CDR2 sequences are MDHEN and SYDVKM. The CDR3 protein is CASSLLGLAGSQETQYF. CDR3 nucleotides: TGTGCCAGCAGTTTATTAGGACTAGCGGGGAGCCAAGAGACCCAGTACTTC.

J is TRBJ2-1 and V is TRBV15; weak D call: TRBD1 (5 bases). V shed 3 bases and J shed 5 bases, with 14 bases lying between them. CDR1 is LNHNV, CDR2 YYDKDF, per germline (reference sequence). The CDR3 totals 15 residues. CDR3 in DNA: TGTGCCACCAGCAGGGTCAGGGTACACGACAATGAGCAGTTCTTC. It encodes CATSRVRVHDNEQFF.

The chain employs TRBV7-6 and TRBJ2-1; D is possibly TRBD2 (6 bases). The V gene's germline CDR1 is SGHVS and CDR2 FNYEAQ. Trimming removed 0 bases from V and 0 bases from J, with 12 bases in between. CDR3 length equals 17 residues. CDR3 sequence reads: CASSLASGGSSYNEQFF. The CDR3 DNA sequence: TGTGCCAGCAGCTTAGCTAGCGGAGGTAGCTCCTACAATGAGCAGTTCTTC.

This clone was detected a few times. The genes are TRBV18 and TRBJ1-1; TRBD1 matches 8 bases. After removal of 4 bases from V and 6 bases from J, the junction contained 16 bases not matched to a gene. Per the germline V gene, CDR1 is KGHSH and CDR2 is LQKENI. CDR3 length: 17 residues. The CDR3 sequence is CASSLRTGPRRMAEAFF. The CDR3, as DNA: TGTGCCAGCTCACTGAGGACAGGGCCGCGACGAATGGCTGAAGCTTTCTTT.

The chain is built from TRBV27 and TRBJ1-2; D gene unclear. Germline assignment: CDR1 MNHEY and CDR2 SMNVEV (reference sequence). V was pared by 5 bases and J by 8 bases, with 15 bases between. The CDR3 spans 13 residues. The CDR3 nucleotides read TGTGCCAGCAGTGTCGGTCCGTCGAGGGGCTACACCTTC. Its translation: CASSVGPSRGYTF.

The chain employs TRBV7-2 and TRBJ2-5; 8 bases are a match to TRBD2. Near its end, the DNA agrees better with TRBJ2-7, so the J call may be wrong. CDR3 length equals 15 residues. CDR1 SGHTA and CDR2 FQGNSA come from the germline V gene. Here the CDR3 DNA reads TGTGCCAGCAGCTTATCGGCGGGGGGCCAATACGAGCAGTACTTC. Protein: CASSLSAGGQYEQYF.

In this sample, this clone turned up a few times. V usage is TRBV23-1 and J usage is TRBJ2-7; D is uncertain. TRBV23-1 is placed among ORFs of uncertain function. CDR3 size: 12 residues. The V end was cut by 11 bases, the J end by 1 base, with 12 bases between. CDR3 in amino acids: CAVPVVSYEQYF. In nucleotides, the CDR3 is TGCGCCGTCCCGGTGGTTTCCTACGAGCAGTACTTC.

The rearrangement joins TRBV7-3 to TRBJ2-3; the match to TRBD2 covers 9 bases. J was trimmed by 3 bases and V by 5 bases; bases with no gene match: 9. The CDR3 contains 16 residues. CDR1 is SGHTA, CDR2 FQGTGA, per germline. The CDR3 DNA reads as TGTGCCAGCAGCGATGTGGCTAGCGGGATAACAGATACGCAGTATTTT. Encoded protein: CASSDVASGITDTQYF.

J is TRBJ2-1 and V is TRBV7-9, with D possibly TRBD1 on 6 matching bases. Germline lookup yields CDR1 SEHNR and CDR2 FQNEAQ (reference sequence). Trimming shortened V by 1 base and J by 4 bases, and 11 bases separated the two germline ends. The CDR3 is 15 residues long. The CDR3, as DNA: TGTGCCAGCAGCTTAGGGACTGGGACATACAATGAGCAGTTCTTC. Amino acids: CASSLGTGTYNEQFF.